The TCR beta chain under discussion was sequenced for a study of sequential checkpoint blockade in melanoma. For the study at large: First-line arms were nivolumab then ipilimumab, or the reverse, randomized 1:1. Both treatment sequences were followed by maintenance nivolumab.

Method: immunoSEQ multiplex PCR; TCRdb's copy keeps in-frame clones and lacks some. The sample consists of around 40,000 clones, around 86% of them appearing once. Sample treatment: randomized to nivolumab then ipilimumab (arm A) or the reverse (arm B). Live CD3+CD8+ CD19− CD56− cells were sorted from PBMCs. Germline V gene lookup returns CDR1 SGHRS and CDR2 YFSETQ. V lost 1 base to trimming and J lost 0 bases, with 13 bases between them. There are 17 residues in the CDR3. The source of this sequence is a human donor with melanoma. Sequenced material: CD8+ T cells sorted from blood (inferred from file names), taken from a patient given nivolumab and ipilimumab in sequence. V usage is TRBV5-1 and J usage is TRBJ2-2, with D unclear. The CDR3 region has the DNA TGCGCCAGCAGCTTGACCGCGGCCTCTCCGAACACCGGGGAGCTGTTTTTT. It yields the protein CASSLTAASPNTGELFF.